These T cell receptor beta chains were read from a single sample in a study of monozygotic twins with cystic fibrosis. Assay: immunoSEQ multiplex PCR; the TCRdb copy retains only in-frame clones and omits some. The sample lists about 25,000 clones, 90% occurring once. Source material: blood. Receptor source: a girl aged 2 to 10 with cystic fibrosis. Both conserved end residues are part of each CDR3. Fields, in order: J gene, clone size, D gene, V gene, CDR3 length, CDR3 protein, CDR3 DNA. D genes are given only for firm matches. Not every row has a clone size; where given, it reads once, few, many or a size class.

J: TRBJ2-7
size: .
D: .
V: TRBV5-6
length: 14
CDR3: CASLKGPASYEQYF
DNA: TGTGCCAGCCTAAAAGGGCCTGCCTCCTACGAGCAGTACTTC

J: TRBJ1-1
size: .
D: .
V: TRBV27
length: 15
CDR3: CASSPHRGGMPEAFF
DNA: TGTGCCAGCAGTCCACACCGGGGGGGTATGCCTGAAGCTTTCTTT

J: TRBJ1-2
size: .
D: .
V: TRBV19
length: 14
CDR3: CASSLGVDSYGYTF
DNA: TGTGCCAGTAGTTTAGGAGTCGACTCCTATGGCTACACCTTC

J: TRBJ1-2
size: .
D: TRBD1
V: TRBV7-9
length: 14
CDR3: CASSLTGGNYGYTF
DNA: TGTGCCAGCAGCTTAACAGGGGGTAACTATGGCTACACCTTC

J: TRBJ1-6
size: once
D: .
V: TRBV7-2
length: 12
CDR3: CASSPRATTLHF
DNA: TGTGCCAGCAGCCCCAGAGCCACAACCCTCCACTTT

J: TRBJ2-2
size: .
D: TRBD1
V: TRBV29-1
length: 12
CDR3: CSVRQGAGELFF
DNA: TGCAGCGTTCGACAGGGGGCCGGGGAGCTGTTTTTT

J: TRBJ2-7
size: .
D: TRBD2
V: TRBV10-3
length: 14
CDR3: CAISYSGSSYEQYF
DNA: TGTGCCATCTCCTATAGCGGGAGCTCCTACGAGCAGTACTTC

J: TRBJ2-3
size: .
D: .
V: TRBV5-6
length: 12
CDR3: CASSFAQGTQYF
DNA: TGTGCCAGCAGCTTTGCGCAGGGAACGCAGTATTTT

J: TRBJ1-1
size: .
D: .
V: TRBV5-1
length: 13
CDR3: CASSSGVNTEAFF
DNA: TGCGCCAGCAGCTCGGGGGTGAACACTGAAGCTTTCTTT

J: TRBJ2-7
size: .
D: .
V: TRBV29-1
length: 14
CDR3: CSVGGGSSSYEQYF
DNA: TGCAGCGTTGGGGGGGGCTCCAGCTCCTACGAGCAGTACTTC

J: TRBJ2-3
size: .
D: TRBD2
V: TRBV30
length: 17
CDR3: CAWSVRGTTLGTDTQYF
DNA: TGTGCCTGGAGTGTTCGGGGGACTACACTCGGCACAGATACGCAGTATTTT

J: TRBJ2-7
size: .
D: TRBD1
V: TRBV7-8
length: 13
CDR3: CASSFRTGYEQYF
DNA: TGTGCCAGCAGTTTTCGGACAGGCTACGAGCAGTACTTC

J: TRBJ2-2
size: .
D: .
V: TRBV5-4
length: 16
CDR3: CASSLRIVAGTGELFF
DNA: TGTGCCAGCAGCTTGCGGATAGTGGCGGGCACCGGGGAGCTGTTTTTT

J: TRBJ1-1
size: .
D: .
V: TRBV7-6
length: 14
CDR3: CASSPRTVNTEAFF
DNA: TGTGCCAGCAGCCCCAGGACTGTCAACACTGAAGCTTTCTTT

J: TRBJ2-2
size: .
D: .
V: TRBV14
length: 14
CDR3: CASSQWGLAGELFF
DNA: TGTGCCAGCAGCCAATGGGGACTTGCCGGGGAGCTGTTTTTT

J: TRBJ1-6
size: .
D: .
V: TRBV6-1
length: 16
CDR3: CASSEAPGTTHSPLHF
DNA: TGTGCCAGCAGTGAAGCCCCAGGGACAACGCATTCACCCCTCCACTTT

J: TRBJ1-1
size: few
D: .
V: TRBV7-6
length: 13
CDR3: CASSSQGNTEAFF
DNA: TGTGCCAGCAGCTCACAGGGTAACACTGAAGCTTTCTTT

J: TRBJ2-5
size: .
D: TRBD2
V: TRBV11-2
length: 17
CDR3: CASSLDHASGGAETQYF
DNA: TGTGCCAGCAGCTTAGACCATGCTAGCGGGGGGGCAGAGACCCAGTACTTC

J: TRBJ2-3
size: .
D: .
V: TRBV27
length: 13
CDR3: CASSPAPRDTQYF
DNA: TGTGCCAGCAGTCCGGCCCCCCGGGATACGCAGTATTTT

J: TRBJ1-4
size: .
D: .
V: TRBV4-2
length: 15
CDR3: CASSQDWAGGEKLFF
DNA: TGTGCCAGCAGCCAAGATTGGGCAGGAGGTGAAAAACTGTTTTTT

J: TRBJ2-7
size: .
D: TRBD1
V: TRBV11-1
length: 14
CDR3: CASNPGQGSYEQYF
DNA: TGTGCCAGCAACCCGGGACAGGGGTCCTACGAGCAGTACTTC

J: TRBJ1-6
size: few
D: .
V: TRBV21-1
length: 13
CDR3: CASSRDRGSPLHF
DNA: TGTGCCAGCAGCAGGGACAGGGGGTCACCCCTCCACTTT

J: TRBJ2-7
size: .
D: .
V: TRBV5-4
length: 17
CDR3: CASSLRSGESPRYEQYF
DNA: TGTGCCAGCAGCTTGAGGTCAGGCGAGTCCCCTCGCTACGAGCAGTACTTC

J: TRBJ1-6
size: .
D: .
V: TRBV2
length: 23
CDR3: CASSDWSLSTFWEGAEGITPLHF
DNA: TGTGCCAGCAGTGATTGGTCTTTATCGACGTTTTGGGAGGGAGCAGAGGGAATAACACCCCTCCACTTT

J: TRBJ2-1
size: .
D: TRBD2
V: TRBV6-5
length: 16
CDR3: CASSYGLAGGYNEQFF
DNA: TGTGCCAGCAGTTACGGACTAGCGGGGGGGTACAATGAGCAGTTCTTC

J: TRBJ2-1
size: .
D: .
V: TRBV27
length: 11
CDR3: CASSRDNEQFF
DNA: TGTGCCAGCAGTAGGGACAATGAGCAGTTCTTC

J: TRBJ1-2
size: .
D: TRBD1
V: TRBV6-5
length: 14
CDR3: CASSYARGRYGYTF
DNA: TGTGCCAGCAGTTACGCCAGGGGGAGGTATGGCTACACCTTC

J: TRBJ1-4
size: .
D: .
V: TRBV6-4
length: 15
CDR3: CASSDSRGVTYGLFF
DNA: TGTGCCAGCAGTGACTCGCGGGGGGTCACGTATGGACTGTTTTTT

J: TRBJ2-7
size: .
D: .
V: TRBV7-2
length: 12
CDR3: CASNRLPHEQYF
DNA: TGTGCCAGCAACCGACTGCCCCACGAGCAGTACTTC

J: TRBJ1-1
size: few
D: TRBD1
V: TRBV18
length: 13
CDR3: CASSQGGVTEAFF
DNA: TGTGCCAGCTCCCAGGGGGGGGTCACTGAAGCTTTCTTT

J: TRBJ2-7
size: .
D: TRBD1
V: TRBV4-1
length: 16
CDR3: CASSHDRGGTPYEQYF
DNA: TGCGCCAGCAGCCACGACAGGGGTGGAACTCCCTACGAGCAGTACTTC

J: TRBJ2-5
size: .
D: .
V: TRBV7-2
length: 14
CDR3: CASSLSSREETQYF
DNA: TGTGCCAGCAGCTTATCTTCGAGGGAAGAGACCCAGTACTTC

J: TRBJ1-5
size: .
D: TRBD1
V: TRBV6-1
length: 15
CDR3: CASRAKTGYNQPQHF
DNA: TGTGCCAGCAGGGCAAAGACAGGGTACAATCAGCCCCAGCATTTT

J: TRBJ2-7
size: .
D: .
V: TRBV4-3
length: 16
CDR3: CASSQVVGGSSYEQYF
DNA: TGCGCCAGCAGCCAAGTTGTCGGGGGCAGCTCCTACGAGCAGTACTTC

J: TRBJ1-2
size: .
D: TRBD1
V: TRBV4-3
length: 16
CDR3: CASSQEAGQGLGGYTF
DNA: TGCGCCAGCAGCCAAGAGGCGGGACAGGGGCTCGGTGGCTACACCTTC

J: TRBJ2-1
size: .
D: .
V: TRBV7-3
length: 16
CDR3: CASSLSGPWGYNEQFF
DNA: TGTGCCAGCAGCTTAAGCGGACCTTGGGGCTACAATGAGCAGTTCTTC

J: TRBJ2-7
size: .
D: TRBD2
V: TRBV9
length: 16
CDR3: CASSARPGLAAYEQYF
DNA: TGTGCCAGCAGCGCTCGTCCGGGACTAGCGGCCTACGAGCAGTACTTC

J: TRBJ1-6
size: once
D: .
V: TRBV5-3
length: 13
CDR3: CASDSSYNSPLHF
DNA: TGTGCCAGTGACAGCTCCTATAATTCACCCCTCCACTTT

J: TRBJ2-4
size: .
D: .
V: TRBV5-4
length: 14
CDR3: CASKAGLTKNIQYF
DNA: TGTGCCAGCAAGGCGGGGCTAACCAAAAACATTCAGTACTTC

J: TRBJ2-7
size: .
D: .
V: TRBV2
length: 14
CDR3: CATKLTAGPYEQYF
DNA: TGTGCCACAAAGCTGACGGCGGGTCCCTACGAGCAGTACTTC

J: TRBJ1-1
size: few
D: .
V: TRBV5-6
length: 13
CDR3: CASTGPGLIEAFF
DNA: TGTGCCAGCACCGGGCCAGGGCTGATTGAAGCTTTCTTT

J: TRBJ2-7
size: .
D: .
V: TRBV6-5
length: 12
CDR3: CATGDKPYEQYF
DNA: TGTGCCACCGGGGACAAGCCCTACGAGCAGTACTTC

J: TRBJ2-5
size: .
D: .
V: TRBV2
length: 11
CDR3: CASMTPGTQYF
DNA: TGTGCCAGCATGACCCCCGGGACCCAGTACTTC

J: TRBJ2-3
size: .
D: TRBD2
V: TRBV5-4
length: 15
CDR3: CASSGLAVSTDTQYF
DNA: TGTGCCAGCAGCGGACTAGCGGTCAGCACAGATACGCAGTATTTT

J: TRBJ1-4
size: .
D: .
V: TRBV6-6
length: 16
CDR3: CASSSQGSATNEKLFF
DNA: TGTGCCAGCAGTTCCCAGGGGTCTGCAACTAATGAAAAACTGTTTTTT

J: TRBJ1-1
size: .
D: .
V: TRBV11-2
length: 16
CDR3: CASSFPLDRWQPAAFF
DNA: TGTGCCAGCAGCTTCCCTCTCGACAGGTGGCAGCCCGCGGCTTTCTTT

J: TRBJ1-2
size: .
D: .
V: TRBV5-1
length: 15
CDR3: CASSLWLRDFYGYTF
DNA: TGCGCCAGCAGCTTGTGGCTCAGGGACTTCTATGGCTACACCTTC

J: TRBJ1-6
size: .
D: .
V: TRBV6-6
length: 13
CDR3: CASSVRAQTPLHF
DNA: TGTGCCAGCAGCGTGCGGGCCCAGACGCCCCTCCACTTT

J: TRBJ2-5
size: .
D: .
V: TRBV5-1
length: 16
CDR3: CASRRSAGPIMETQYF
DNA: TGCGCCAGCAGGAGATCGGCGGGGCCTATTATGGAGACCCAGTACTTC